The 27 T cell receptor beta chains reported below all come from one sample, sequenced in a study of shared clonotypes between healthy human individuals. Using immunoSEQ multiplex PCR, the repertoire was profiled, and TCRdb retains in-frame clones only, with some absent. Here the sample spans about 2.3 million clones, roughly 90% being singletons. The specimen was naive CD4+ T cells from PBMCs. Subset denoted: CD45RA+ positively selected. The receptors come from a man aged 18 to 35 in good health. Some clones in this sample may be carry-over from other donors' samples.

The CDR3 bases are TGTGCCTGGAGTATAAGGGACAGGGAGACCCAGTACTTC. Translation gives CAWSIRDRETQYF. This rearrangement joins TRBV30 to TRBJ2-5, with 8 bases that match TRBD1. Germline V lookup: CDR1 GTSNPN, CDR2 SVGIG (reference sequence). V shed 2 bases, J shed 5 bases, and the junction held 4 bases outside the gene matches. This CDR3 comprises 13 residues.

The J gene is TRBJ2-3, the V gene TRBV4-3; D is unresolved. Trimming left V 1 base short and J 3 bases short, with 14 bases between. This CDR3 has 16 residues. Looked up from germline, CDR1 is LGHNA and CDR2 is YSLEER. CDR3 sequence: CASSQVGPLVTDTQYF. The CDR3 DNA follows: TGCGCCAGCAGCCAAGTAGGGCCCCTGGTGACAGATACGCAGTATTTT.

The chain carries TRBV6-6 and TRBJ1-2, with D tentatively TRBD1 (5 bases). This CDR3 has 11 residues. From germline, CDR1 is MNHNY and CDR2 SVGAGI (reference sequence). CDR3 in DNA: TGTGCTGGGGGAGCAAACTATGGCTACACCTTC. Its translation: CAGGANYGYTF.

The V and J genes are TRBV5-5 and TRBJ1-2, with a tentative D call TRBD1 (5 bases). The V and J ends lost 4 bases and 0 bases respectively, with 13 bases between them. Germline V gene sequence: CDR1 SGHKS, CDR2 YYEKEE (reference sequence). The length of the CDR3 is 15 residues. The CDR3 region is CASSPRGETNYGYTF. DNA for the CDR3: TGTGCCAGCAGCCCCAGAGGGGAAACTAACTATGGCTACACCTTC.

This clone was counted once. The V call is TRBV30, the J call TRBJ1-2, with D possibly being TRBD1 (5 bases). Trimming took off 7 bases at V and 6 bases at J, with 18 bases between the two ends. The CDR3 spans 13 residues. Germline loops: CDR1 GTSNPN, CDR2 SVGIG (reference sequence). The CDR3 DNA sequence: TGTGCCTCATACCCCCGGGGGGGGGATGGCTACACCTTC. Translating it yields CASYPRGGDGYTF. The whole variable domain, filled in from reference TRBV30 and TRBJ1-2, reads SQTIHQWPATLVQPVGSPLSLECTVEGTSNPNLYWYRQAAGRGLQLLFYSVGIGQISSEVPQNLSASRPQDRQFILSSKKLLLSDSGFYLCASYPRGGDGYTFGSGTRLTVV.

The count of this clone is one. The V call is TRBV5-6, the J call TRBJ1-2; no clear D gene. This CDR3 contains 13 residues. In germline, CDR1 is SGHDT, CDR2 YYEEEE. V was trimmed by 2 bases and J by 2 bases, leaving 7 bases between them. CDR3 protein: CASSLGINYGYTF. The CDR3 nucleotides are TGTGCCAGCAGCTTAGGGATAAACTATGGCTACACCTTC.

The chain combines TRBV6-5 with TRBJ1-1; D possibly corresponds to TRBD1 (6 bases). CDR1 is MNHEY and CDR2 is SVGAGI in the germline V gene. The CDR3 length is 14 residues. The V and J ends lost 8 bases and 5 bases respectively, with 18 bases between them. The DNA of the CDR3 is TGTGCCAGCGGGGGCTTGGCAGGGGAGACTGAAGCTTTCTTT. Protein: CASGGLAGETEAFF.

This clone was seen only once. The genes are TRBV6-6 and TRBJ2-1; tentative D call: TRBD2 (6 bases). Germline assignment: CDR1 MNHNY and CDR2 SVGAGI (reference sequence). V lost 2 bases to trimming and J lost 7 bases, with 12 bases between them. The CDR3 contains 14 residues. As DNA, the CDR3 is TGTGCCAGCAGTTACGAGGACTACCGGAATGAGCAGTTCTTC. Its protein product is CASSYEDYRNEQFF.

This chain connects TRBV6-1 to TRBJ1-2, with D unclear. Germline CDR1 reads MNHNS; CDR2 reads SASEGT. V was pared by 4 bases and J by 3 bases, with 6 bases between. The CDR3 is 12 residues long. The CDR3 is CASSVPDYGYTF. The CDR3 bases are TGTGCCAGCAGTGTACCAGACTATGGCTACACCTTC.

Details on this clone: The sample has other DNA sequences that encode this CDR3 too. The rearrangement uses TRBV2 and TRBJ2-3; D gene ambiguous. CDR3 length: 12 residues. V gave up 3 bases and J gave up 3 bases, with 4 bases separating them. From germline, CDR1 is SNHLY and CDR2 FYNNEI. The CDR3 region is CASSDGTDTQYF. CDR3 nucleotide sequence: TGTGCCAGCAGTGATGGGACAGATACGCAGTATTTT.

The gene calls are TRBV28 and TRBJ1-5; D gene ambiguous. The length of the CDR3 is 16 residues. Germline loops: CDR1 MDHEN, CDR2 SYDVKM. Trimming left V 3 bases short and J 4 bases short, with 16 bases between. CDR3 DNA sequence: TGTGCCAGCAGTTTCCTTCCAGACGGAATAAATCAGCCCCAGCATTTT. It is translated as CASSFLPDGINQPQHF.

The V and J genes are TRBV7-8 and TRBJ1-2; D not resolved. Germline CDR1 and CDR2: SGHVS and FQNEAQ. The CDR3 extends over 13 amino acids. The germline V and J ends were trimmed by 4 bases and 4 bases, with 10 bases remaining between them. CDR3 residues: CASSSDLRYGYTF. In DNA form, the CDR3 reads TGTGCCAGCAGCTCGGACCTACGCTATGGCTACACCTTC.

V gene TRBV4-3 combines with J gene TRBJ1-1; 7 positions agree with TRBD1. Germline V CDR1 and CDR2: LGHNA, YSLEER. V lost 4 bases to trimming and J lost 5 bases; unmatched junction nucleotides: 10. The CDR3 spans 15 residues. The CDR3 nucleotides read TGCGCCAGCAGCCGCATAGGGGAGGGGGCGACTGAAGCTTTCTTT. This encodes CASSRIGEGATEAFF.

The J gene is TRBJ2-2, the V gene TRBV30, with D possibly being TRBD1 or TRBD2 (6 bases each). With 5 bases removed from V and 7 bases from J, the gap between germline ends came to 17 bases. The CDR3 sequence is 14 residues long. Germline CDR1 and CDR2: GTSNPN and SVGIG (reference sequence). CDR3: CAWAKGGYNGELFF. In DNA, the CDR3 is TGTGCCTGGGCAAAGGGGGGATATAACGGGGAGCTGTTTTTT.

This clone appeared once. The CDR3 region has the DNA TGTGCCAGCAGTGAAGCGCCGGGTGGAAAACTGTTTTTT. Amino acids: CASSEAPGGKLFF. This chain joins TRBV2 and TRBJ1-4; D is ambiguous. The CDR3 sequence is 13 residues long. The germline CDR1 and CDR2 sequences are SNHLY and FYNNEI. The ends were cut back, 0 bases at V and 10 bases at J, with 9 bases in the middle.

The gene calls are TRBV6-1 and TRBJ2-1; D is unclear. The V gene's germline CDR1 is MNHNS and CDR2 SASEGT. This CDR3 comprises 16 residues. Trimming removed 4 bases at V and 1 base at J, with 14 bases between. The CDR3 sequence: CASSGLRARSYNEQFF. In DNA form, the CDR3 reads TGTGCCAGCAGTGGTCTACGAGCCAGGTCCTACAATGAGCAGTTCTTC.

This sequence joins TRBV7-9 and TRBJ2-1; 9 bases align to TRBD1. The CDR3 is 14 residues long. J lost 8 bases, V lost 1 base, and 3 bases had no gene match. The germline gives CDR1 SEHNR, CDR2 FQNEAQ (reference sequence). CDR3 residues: CASSLDRGQDEQFF. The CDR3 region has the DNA TGTGCCAGCAGCTTAGACAGGGGGCAGGATGAGCAGTTCTTC.

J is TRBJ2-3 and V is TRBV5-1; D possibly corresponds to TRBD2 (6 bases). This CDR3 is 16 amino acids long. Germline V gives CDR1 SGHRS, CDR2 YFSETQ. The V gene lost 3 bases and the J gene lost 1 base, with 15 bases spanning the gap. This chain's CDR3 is CASSSGLNGGTDTQYF. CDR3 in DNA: TGCGCCAGCAGCTCGGGACTGAACGGGGGCACAGATACGCAGTATTTT.

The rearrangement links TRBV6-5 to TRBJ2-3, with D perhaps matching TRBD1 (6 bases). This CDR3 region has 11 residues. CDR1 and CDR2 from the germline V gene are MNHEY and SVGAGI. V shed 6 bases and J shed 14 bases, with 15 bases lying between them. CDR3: CASSRDTHVYF. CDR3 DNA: TGTGCCAGCAGCCGGGACACTCATGTGTATTTT.

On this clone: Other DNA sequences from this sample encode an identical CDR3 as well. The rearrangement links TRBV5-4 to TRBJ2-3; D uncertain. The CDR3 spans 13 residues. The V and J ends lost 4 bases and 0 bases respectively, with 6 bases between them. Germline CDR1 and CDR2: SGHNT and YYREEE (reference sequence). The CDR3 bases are TGTGCCAGCAGCCTCGGGAGCACAGATACGCAGTATTTT. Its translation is CASSLGSTDTQYF.

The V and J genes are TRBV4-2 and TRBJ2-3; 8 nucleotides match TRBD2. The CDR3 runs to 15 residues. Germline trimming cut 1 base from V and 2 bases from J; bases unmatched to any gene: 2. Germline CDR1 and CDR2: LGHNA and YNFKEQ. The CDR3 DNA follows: TGTGCCAGCAGCCAAGTTAGCGGGAACACAGATACGCAGTATTTT. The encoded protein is CASSQVSGNTDTQYF.

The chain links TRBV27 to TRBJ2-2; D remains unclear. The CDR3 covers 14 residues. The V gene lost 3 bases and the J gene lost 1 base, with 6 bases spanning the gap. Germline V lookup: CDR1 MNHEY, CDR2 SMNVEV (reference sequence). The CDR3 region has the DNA TGTGCCAGCAGTTTCTCTAAGAACACCGGGGAGCTGTTTTTT. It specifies CASSFSKNTGELFF.

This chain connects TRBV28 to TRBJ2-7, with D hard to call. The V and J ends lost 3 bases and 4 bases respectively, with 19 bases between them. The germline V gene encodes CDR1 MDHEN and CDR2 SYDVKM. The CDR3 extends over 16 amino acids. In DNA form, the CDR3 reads TGTGCCAGCAGTTTTTGGCCCTCCGGGTTAGAATACGAGCAGTACTTC. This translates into CASSFWPSGLEYEQYF.

CDR3 bases: TGTGCCAGCAGCTTAGGGAGGGATGAAAAACTGTTTTTT. It yields the protein CASSLGRDEKLFF. The V and J genes are TRBV7-9 and TRBJ1-4, with unresolved D. Germline lookup yields CDR1 SEHNR and CDR2 FQNEAQ (reference sequence). The CDR3 is 13 amino acids. Trimming shortened V by 1 base and J by 6 bases, and 6 bases separated the two germline ends. Filled out from reference TRBV7-9 and TRBJ1-4, the complete variable domain reads DTGVSQNPRHKITKRGQNVTFRCDPISEHNRLYWYRQTLGQGPEFLTYFQNEAQLEKSRLLSDRFSAERPKGSFSTLEIQRTEQGDSAMYLCASSLGRDEKLFFGSGTQLSVL.

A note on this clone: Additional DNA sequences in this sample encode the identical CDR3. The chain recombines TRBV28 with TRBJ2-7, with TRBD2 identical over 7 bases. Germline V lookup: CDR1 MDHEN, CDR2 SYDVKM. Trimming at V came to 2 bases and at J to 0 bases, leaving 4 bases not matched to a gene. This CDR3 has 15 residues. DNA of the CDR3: TGTGCCAGCAGTTTAGGAGGCGGGAGCTCCTACGAGCAGTACTTC. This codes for CASSLGGGSSYEQYF.

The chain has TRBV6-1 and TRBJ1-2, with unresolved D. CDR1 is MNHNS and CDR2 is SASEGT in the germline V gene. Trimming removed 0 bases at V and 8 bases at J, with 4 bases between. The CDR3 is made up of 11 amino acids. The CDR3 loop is CASSEARGYTF. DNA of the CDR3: TGTGCCAGCAGTGAAGCGCGCGGCTACACCTTC.

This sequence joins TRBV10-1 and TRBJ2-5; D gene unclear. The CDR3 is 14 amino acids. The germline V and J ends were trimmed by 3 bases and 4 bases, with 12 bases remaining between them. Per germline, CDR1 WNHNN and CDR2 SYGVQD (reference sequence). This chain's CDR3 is CASSEFETRETQYF. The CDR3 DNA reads TGCGCCAGCAGTGAATTCGAGACACGAGAGACCCAGTACTTC.